This TCR beta chain came from a study of sequential checkpoint blockade in melanoma. Whole-study context: First-line arms were nivolumab then ipilimumab, or the reverse, randomized 1:1. TCRβ was sequenced from DNA of 90 or so pretreatment tumors. After nivolumab or ipilimumab alone, about 22 patients had week-13 rebiopsies.

This clone was recorded a few times. Its antigen is unidentified. Study observations and caveats: Clinical benefit was about 30 times likelier when tumor T-cell fraction and clonality increased.

Measured with immunoSEQ multiplex PCR; TCRdb has only the in-frame clones, and not every one. The sample yields roughly 3,000 clones, under 20% seen once. As for treatment: randomized to nivolumab then ipilimumab (arm A) or the reverse (arm B). The V end lost 4 bases, the J end lost 8 bases, and 17 bases lay between the germline ends. Germline values: CDR1 MDHEN, CDR2 SYDVKM. This CDR3 has 15 residues. The specimen was tumor tissue (inferred from file names), collected from a patient given nivolumab and ipilimumab in sequence. The sequence derives from a human donor with melanoma. The chain employs TRBV28 and TRBJ1-4, with D possibly being TRBD1 (6 bases). The CDR3 reads CASSSPDRRGEKLFF. The CDR3 DNA reads as TGTGCCAGCAGTTCGCCTGACAGGAGGGGCGAAAAACTGTTTTTT.